This T cell receptor beta chain emerged from a study of blood T cell repertoires in COVID-19. About the research overall: The analysed material was cDNA or gDNA that came from T cells, B-cell-depleted T cells, or PBMCs.

Original analysis: Researchers report that nucleated cell counts were estimated from reference gene primer amplification. TCRdb's copy holds only in-frame clones and misses some; the assay was immunoSEQ multiplex PCR. V, J and clone size derive from that table, while D and trimming were established from the DNA sequence. The data show a few hundred thousand clones, under 90% seen once. Across about two dozen US areas, participants ranged in age from about 18 to 100 years. Participants reported their clinical history, and cohort assignment relied on those reports. V was clipped by 5 bases and J by 7 bases, with 11 bases between them. From germline, CDR1 is LNHDA and CDR2 SQIVND (reference sequence). The CDR3 extends over 13 amino acids.

This chain links TRBV19 with TRBJ2-2; possible D gene TRBD1, 5 bases. The clonotype was recovered from a woman aged 50 to 65 who had been exposed to COVID-19. The sample consisted of PBMCs or T cells enriched from blood (not recorded which). This CDR3 reads CASSPDTNGELFF. CDR3 bases: TGTGCCAGTAGTCCGGACACGAACGGGGAGCTGTTTTTT.